What follows is one T cell receptor (beta chain) and its context. The read comes to an end 3 residues before the CDR3 does, leaving the germline J gene to fill in the end. This entry is derived from a study of T cells in women clearing cervical HPV infection. Germline V gene lookup returns CDR1 SNHLY and CDR2 FYNNEI. The CDR3 is 16 amino acids. Trimming cost V 7 bases and J 5 bases; bases outside gene matches: 12. Profiling relied on immunoSEQ multiplex PCR, and the TCRdb table lists in-frame clones only, not all of them. The listing records about 39,000 clones. The rearrangement joins TRBV2 to TRBJ2-1; 9 bases line up with TRBD2. This TCR was sampled from a woman aged 18 to 75 with a cervical HPV16 infection that either progressed to CIN3+ or cleared (not recorded which). Sequenced sample: blood buffy coat. The CDR3 sequence is CASTRLVSGGHNEQFF. The sequenced part of the CDR3 DNA is TGTGCCAGCACTAGGCTAGTTAGCGGGGGACACAATGAG. The complete variable domain, with remaining parts taken from reference TRBV2 and TRBJ2-1, reads EPEVTQTPSHQVTQMGQEVILRCVPISNHLYFYWYRQILGQKVEFLVSFYNNEISEKSEIFDDQFSVERPDGSNFTLKIRSTKLEDSAMYFCASTRLVSGGHNEQFFGPGTRLTVL.